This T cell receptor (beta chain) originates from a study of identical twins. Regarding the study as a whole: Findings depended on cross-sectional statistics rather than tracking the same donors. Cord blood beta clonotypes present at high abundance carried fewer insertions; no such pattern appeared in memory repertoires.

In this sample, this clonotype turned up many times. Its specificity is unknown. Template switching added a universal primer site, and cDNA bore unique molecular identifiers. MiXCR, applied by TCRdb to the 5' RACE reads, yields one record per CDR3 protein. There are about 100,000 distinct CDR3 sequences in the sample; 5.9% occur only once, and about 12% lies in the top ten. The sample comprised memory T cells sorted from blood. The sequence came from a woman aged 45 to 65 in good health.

The CDR3 DNA reads as TGTGCCAGCAGCCTCAAGGGCACTGAAGCTTTCTTT. Its protein product is CASSLKGTEAFF. The chain is built from TRBV7-8 and TRBJ1-1; D remains ambiguous. Germline V lookup: CDR1 SGHVS, CDR2 FQNEAQ. The CDR3 is 12 residues long. V lost 5 bases, J lost 4 bases, and 8 bases lay in between.